The rows below give T cell receptor beta chains drawn from one sample of a study of cytomegalovirus exposure and HLA in healthy donors. Sequencing was performed with immunoSEQ multiplex PCR; in TCRdb, only in-frame clones are kept and a portion is missing. The table lists roughly 150,000 clones, approximately 77% of them singletons, with approximately 2% in the top ten. Input material: PBMCs. These receptors originate from a man aged 25-45 years in good health and CMV-seronegative. Both conserved end residues are trimmed from each CDR3.

>TRBV6-1|TRBJ1-1
ASRKRGDEAF
>TRBV10-2|TRBJ1-1
ASSEPGGWSEAF
>TRBV7-2|TRBJ1-2
ASSLAGRAANYGYT
>TRBV5-1|TRBJ1-1
ASSLGLQGGNTEAF
>TRBV6-7|TRBJ2-1
ASSYMTSGEYNEQF
>TRBV18|TRBJ1-1
ASSPSEYTEAF
>TRBV18|TRBJ2-5
ASSRDIGFQETQY
>TRBV15|TRBJ2-7
ATSPGQGEGEQY
>TRBV9|TRBJ1-4
ASSVGPGGPTNEKLF
>TRBV6-5|TRBJ2-7
ASSYTGTGPHEQY
>TRBV10-1|TRBJ2-1
ASSDSRAGADEQF
>TRBV7-9|TRBJ2-7
ASSPVDIVISYEQY
>TRBV18|TRBJ1-1
ASSPEGQSTEAF
>TRBV5-6|TRBJ2-7
ASSVQGITYEQY
>TRBV28|TRBJ1-5
ASSPVRVGTGNQPQH
>TRBV18|TRBJ2-1
ASSPTGTGFHEQF
>TRBV2|TRBJ2-7
ASSEALLGLGNEQY
>TRBV10-3|TRBJ2-5
ATALAGYQETQY
>TRBV2|TRBJ1-2
ASRDRGRIYGYT
>TRBV10-3|TRBJ2-2
AISEVDKTGELF
>TRBV28|TRBJ2-7
ASSPGTRWIEQY
>TRBV10-1|TRBJ1-2
ASTVGPGYT
>TRBV6-5|TRBJ2-3
ASSYPGADTDTQY
>TRBV11-2|TRBJ2-1
ASRSGGTSGYNEQF
>TRBV7-9|TRBJ2-7
ASSLLGGYEQY
>TRBV30|TRBJ2-2
AWSPWTPGGIAGELF
>TRBV6-1|TRBJ2-7
ASLGRNHYEQY
>TRBV7-9|TRBJ2-5
ASSLKRSGIQTQY
>TRBV5-8|TRBJ2-5
ASTRRDRHGTQY
>TRBV4-1|TRBJ2-1
ASSQASLDNEQF
>TRBV28|TRBJ1-1
ASSSPGTGVTEAF
>TRBV28|TRBJ2-1
ASSLWGQQGEQF
>TRBV6-5|TRBJ1-1
ASRRRGGTEAF